The T cell receptor (beta chain) under discussion was sequenced for a study of cytomegalovirus exposure and HLA in healthy donors. Overall study: From donors who were HLA-typed, an early data release held around 85 million unique TCRs.

This CDR3 contains 15 residues. V was trimmed by 7 bases and J by 2 bases, leaving 15 bases between them. Germline CDR1 and CDR2: SNHLY and FYNNEI. PCR employed 60 Vbeta and 13 Jbeta primers. Assay used: immunoSEQ multiplex PCR; TCRdb lists only in-frame clones, some missing. The sample lists 95,000 to 150,000 clones; around 78% were seen once. Notes on this clone: Its matching antigen is unknown.

Overall study findings and caveats: Reports indicated that the classifier achieved high specificity and sensitivity in diagnosing cytomegalovirus status.

The chain recombines TRBV2 with TRBJ1-5; D perhaps matches TRBD1 (5 bases). The receptor's source is a man aged 35 to 55 in good health and CMV-seronegative. The sample consisted of PBMCs. The CDR3: CASTGQGTRNQPQHF. For the CDR3, the DNA is TGTGCCAGCACCGGCCAGGGAACCCGCAATCAGCCCCAGCATTTT. The complete variable domain, with remaining parts taken from reference TRBV2 and TRBJ1-5, reads EPEVTQTPSHQVTQMGQEVILRCVPISNHLYFYWYRQILGQKVEFLVSFYNNEISEKSEIFDDQFSVERPDGSNFTLKIRSTKLEDSAMYFCASTGQGTRNQPQHFGDGTRLSIL.